This T cell receptor beta chain emerged from a study of response to subunit inactivated influenza vaccine (dated by TCRdb to about 2018). About the full investigation: The study used deep quantitative T cell receptor repertoire profiling to track responses to a trivalent subunit inactivated influenza vaccine.

From the cysteine through the phenylalanine, the CDR3 covers 13 amino acids. Solely the CDR3 DNA is kept, with 39 bases framed from the first base. For CDR1 and CDR2, the germline V gene lists MNHNS and SASEGT. V loses 3 bases, J loses 3 bases, and the germline ends lie 9 bases apart. Library method: RT-PCR. Reads for this sample came from an Illumina HiSeq 2500. TCRdb cleaned the public reads at Q25 with fastp, built clones with MiXCR and kept in-frame beta chains. Merged by CDR3 protein, the rows form single entries marked with the most common genes and DNA. The sample profile shows hundreds of thousands of distinct CDR3 sequences; approximately 14% of them were found once. 7.6% of the sample rests with the top ten. Comments on this clonotype: No cognate antigen has been identified for it. It has no much larger one-base neighbor in the sample; base qualities were not kept.

What the work shows at the level of the full study, not this receptor alone: It was suggested by the authors that each seasonal influenza vaccination may recruit only a limited number of new T cells.

Sample: PBMCs from blood, taken roughly 15 days before vaccination. This TCR was recovered from a man in his fifties or sixties who received an inactivated influenza vaccine. Donor details come from another sample of the same person, matched by shared clones. Rearrangement joined TRBV6-1 to TRBJ2-7, with the D segment identity uncertain. The CDR3 is CASSDLKHYEQYF. The sequenced DNA: TGTGCCAGCAGTGACCTTAAGCACTACGAGCAGTACTTC.